A single sample is the source of the 12 T cell receptor beta chains below, sequenced in a study of PD-1 blockade in classical Hodgkin lymphoma. Profiling relied on immunoSEQ multiplex PCR, and the TCRdb table lists in-frame clones only, not all of them. The data show fewer than 45,000 clones, 60% to 70% seen once. The time point: cycle 4 day 1 (C4D1), after six to seven weeks of nivolumab. Each patient's relapse followed autologous stem cell transplantation, and brentuximab vedotin exposure varied. The sequences come from peripheral blood mononuclear cells (PBMCs), collected before the fourth cycle of nivolumab. The receptors stem from a human donor with classical Hodgkin lymphoma.

This chain uses TRBV5-1 with TRBJ2-3; D is uncertain. V lost 0 bases, J lost 4 bases, and 12 bases lay in between. The germline V gene encodes CDR1 SGHRS and CDR2 YFSETQ. The CDR3 sequence is 15 residues long. The CDR3 DNA sequence: TGCGCCAGCAGCTTGGGGCAGCCAAGAGCAGATACGCAGTATTTT. Translation: CASSLGQPRADTQYF.

The chain uses TRBV7-2 and TRBJ2-1, with 9 bases aligning to TRBD2. This CDR3 is 16 amino acids long. V dropped 1 base and J dropped 6; count of bases not matched to a gene: 7. The germline V gene encodes CDR1 SGHTA and CDR2 FQGNSA. The chain's CDR3 is CASSLVATSGINEQFF. The CDR3 nucleotides are TGTGCCAGCAGCTTAGTGGCGACTAGCGGTATCAATGAGCAGTTCTTC. Complete variable domain (other parts from reference TRBV7-2 and TRBJ2-1): GAGVSQSPSNKVTEKGKDVELRCDPISGHTALYWYRQSLGQGLEFLIYFQGNSAPDKSGLPSDRFSAERTGGSVSTLTIQRTQQEDSAVYLCASSLVATSGINEQFFGPGTRLTVL.

This chain connects TRBV5-1 to TRBJ2-5; 9 nucleotides line up with TRBD2. V gave up 5 bases and J gave up 5 bases; unmatched junction bases: 10. The CDR3 loop spans 15 amino acids. Germline lookup yields CDR1 SGHRS and CDR2 YFSETQ. The CDR3 nucleotides are TGCGCCAGCAGAATTGGCGGGGGGGCTCCTGAGACCCAGTACTTC. Translation: CASRIGGGAPETQYF.

This chain links TRBV7-2 with TRBJ1-5; no definite D call. This CDR3 contains 16 residues. Trimming removed 1 base from V and 2 bases from J, with 12 bases in between. Germline V gives CDR1 SGHTA, CDR2 FQGNSA. Written as DNA, the CDR3 is TGTGCCAGCAGCTTAGTAGGCCTAAAAGGCAATCAGCCCCAGCATTTT. The encoded protein is CASSLVGLKGNQPQHF.

The chain couples TRBV6-5 to TRBJ1-5; 7 nucleotides align to TRBD1. Per germline, CDR1 MNHEY and CDR2 SVGAGI. The CDR3 totals 16 residues. After removal of 2 bases from V and 3 bases from J, the junction contained 7 bases not matched to a gene. This CDR3 is CASSYGQVGNNQPQHF. The CDR3 DNA reads as TGTGCCAGCAGTTACGGACAGGTAGGGAACAATCAGCCCCAGCATTTT.

The V call is TRBV30, the J call TRBJ1-5; 12 bases map to TRBD1. The CDR3 covers 15 residues. The V segment lost 1 base and the J segment 11 bases; nucleotides outside the gene matches: 9. Germline lookup yields CDR1 GTSNPN and CDR2 SVGIG (reference sequence). CDR3 loop: CAWSDRDRGRAAQHF. CDR3 bases: TGTGCCTGGAGTGATCGGGACAGGGGGCGGGCGGCCCAGCATTTT.

The rearrangement uses TRBV19 and TRBJ1-2, with D tentatively TRBD1 (5 bases). The germline V gene has CDR1 LNHDA and CDR2 SQIVND (reference sequence). The V gene lost 1 base and the J gene lost 4 bases, with 7 bases spanning the gap. The CDR3 has 13 residues. The CDR3: CASSIGTLYGYTF. DNA of the CDR3: TGTGCCAGTAGTATAGGGACACTCTATGGCTACACCTTC.

Written as DNA, the CDR3 is TGCGCCAGCAGCACGGACGGAAATTCACCCCTCCACTTT. This gives the protein CASSTDGNSPLHF. The chain joins TRBV5-1 to TRBJ1-6, with no clear D. V lost 4 bases and J 7 bases, leaving 9 bases between the germline ends. The germline V gene has CDR1 SGHRS and CDR2 YFSETQ. The CDR3 length is 13 residues.

J is TRBJ2-2 and V is TRBV28; D unresolved. CDR1 is MDHEN and CDR2 is SYDVKM in the germline V gene. V shed 7 bases and J shed 6 bases, with 12 bases lying between them. This CDR3 is 13 amino acids long. CDR3 in amino acids: CASNPNSAGELFF. The CDR3 region has the DNA TGTGCCAGCAACCCCAACTCCGCCGGGGAGCTGTTTTTT.

This clone was counted many times. The chain carries TRBV9 and TRBJ1-1, with D possibly TRBD1 on 5 matching bases. V was trimmed by 4 bases and J by 4 bases, leaving 11 bases between them. This CDR3 spans 13 amino acids. Germline values: CDR1 SGDLS, CDR2 YYNGEE. CDR3 in DNA: TGTGCCAGCAGCCCCGGGACTTTCACTGAAGCTTTCTTT. As protein: CASSPGTFTEAFF.

The CDR3 sequence is CASSLRGQGAQTDTQYF. The CDR3 DNA is TGCGCCAGCAGCTTGAGGGGACAGGGGGCGCAAACAGATACGCAGTATTTT. The V and J genes are TRBV5-1 and TRBJ2-3; 12 bases are shared with TRBD1. This CDR3 comprises 17 residues. Germline V gene data show CDR1 as SGHRS and CDR2 as YFSETQ. The J segment lost 3 bases and the V segment lost 1 base, leaving 6 bases of the junction unmatched. Based on the CDR3 plus reference TRBV5-1 and TRBJ2-3, the full variable domain is KAGVTQTPRYLIKTRGQQVTLSCSPISGHRSVSWYQQTPGQGLQFLFEYFSETQRNKGNFPGRFSGRQFSNSRSEMNVSTLELGDSALYLCASSLRGQGAQTDTQYFGPGTRLTVL.

V and J are TRBV5-6 and TRBJ1-2; D remains unclear. Germline CDR1 and CDR2: SGHDT and YYEEEE. V lost 4 bases to trimming and J lost 8 bases, with 12 bases between them. This CDR3 contains 12 residues. The CDR3 nucleotides read TGTGCCAGCAGCACCGAGGGAGGGGGCTACACCTTC. This sequence encodes CASSTEGGGYTF.